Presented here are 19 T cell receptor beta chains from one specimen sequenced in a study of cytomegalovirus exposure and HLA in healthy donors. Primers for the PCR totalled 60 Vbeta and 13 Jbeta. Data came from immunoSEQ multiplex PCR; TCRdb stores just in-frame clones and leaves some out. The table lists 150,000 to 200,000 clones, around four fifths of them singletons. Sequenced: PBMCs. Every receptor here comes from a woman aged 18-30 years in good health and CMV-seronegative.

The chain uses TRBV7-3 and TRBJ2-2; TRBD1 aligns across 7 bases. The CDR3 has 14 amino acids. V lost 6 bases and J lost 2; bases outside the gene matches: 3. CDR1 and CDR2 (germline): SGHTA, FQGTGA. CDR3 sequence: CASRTGPNTGELFF. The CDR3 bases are TGTGCCAGCAGGACAGGGCCTAACACCGGGGAGCTGTTTTTT.

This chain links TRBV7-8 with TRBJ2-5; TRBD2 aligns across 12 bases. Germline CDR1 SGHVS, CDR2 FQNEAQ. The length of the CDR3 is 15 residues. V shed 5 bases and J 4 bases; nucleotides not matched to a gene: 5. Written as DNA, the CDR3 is TGTGCCAGCAGCACCCGGACTAGCGGGGTAGAGACCCAGTACTTC. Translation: CASSTRTSGVETQYF.

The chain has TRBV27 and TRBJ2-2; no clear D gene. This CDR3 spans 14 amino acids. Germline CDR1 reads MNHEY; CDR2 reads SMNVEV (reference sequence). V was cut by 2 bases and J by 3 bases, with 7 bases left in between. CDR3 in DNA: TGTGCCAGCAGTTTAACCAGGTACACCGGGGAGCTGTTTTTT. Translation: CASSLTRYTGELFF.

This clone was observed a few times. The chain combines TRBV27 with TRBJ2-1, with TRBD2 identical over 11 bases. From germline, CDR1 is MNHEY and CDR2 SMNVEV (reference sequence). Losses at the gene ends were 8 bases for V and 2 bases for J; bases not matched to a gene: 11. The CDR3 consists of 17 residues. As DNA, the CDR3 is TGTGCCAGCGGGGTACTAGCGGGAGAAGGGGCCTACAATGAGCAGTTCTTC. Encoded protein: CASGVLAGEGAYNEQFF.

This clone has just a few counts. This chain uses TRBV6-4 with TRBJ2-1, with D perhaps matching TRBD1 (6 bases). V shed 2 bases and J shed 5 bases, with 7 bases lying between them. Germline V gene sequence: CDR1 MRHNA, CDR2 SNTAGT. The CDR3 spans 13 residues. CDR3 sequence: CASSDRGNNEQFF. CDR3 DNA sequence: TGTGCCAGCAGTGACAGGGGGAACAATGAGCAGTTCTTC.

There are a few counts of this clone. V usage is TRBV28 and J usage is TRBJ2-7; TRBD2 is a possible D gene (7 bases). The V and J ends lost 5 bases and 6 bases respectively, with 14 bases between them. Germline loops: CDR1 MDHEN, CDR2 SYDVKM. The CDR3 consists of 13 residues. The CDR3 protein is CASSPGEGVEQYF. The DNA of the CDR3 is TGTGCCAGCAGTCCGGGGGAGGGGGTCGAGCAGTACTTC.

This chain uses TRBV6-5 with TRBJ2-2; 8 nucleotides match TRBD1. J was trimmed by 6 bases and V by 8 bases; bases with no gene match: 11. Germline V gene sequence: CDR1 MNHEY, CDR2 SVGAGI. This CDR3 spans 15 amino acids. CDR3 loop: CASPRSQGAPGELFF. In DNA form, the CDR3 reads TGTGCCAGCCCTCGGAGCCAGGGGGCCCCCGGGGAGCTGTTTTTT.

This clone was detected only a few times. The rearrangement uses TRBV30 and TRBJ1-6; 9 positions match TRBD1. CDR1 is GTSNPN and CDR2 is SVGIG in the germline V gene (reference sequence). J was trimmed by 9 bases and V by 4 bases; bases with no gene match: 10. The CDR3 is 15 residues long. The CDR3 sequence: CAWKYTGTGFSPLHF. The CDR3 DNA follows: TGTGCCTGGAAATACACCGGGACAGGGTTTTCACCCCTCCACTTT. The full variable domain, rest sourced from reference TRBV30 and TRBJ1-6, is SQTIHQWPATLVQPVGSPLSLECTVEGTSNPNLYWYRQAAGRGLQLLFYSVGIGQISSEVPQNLSASRPQDRQFILSSKKLLLSDSGFYLCAWKYTGTGFSPLHFGNGTRLTVT.

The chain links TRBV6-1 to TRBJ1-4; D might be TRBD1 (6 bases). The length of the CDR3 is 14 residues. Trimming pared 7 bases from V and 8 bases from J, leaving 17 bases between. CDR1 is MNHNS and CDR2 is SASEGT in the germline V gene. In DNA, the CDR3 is TGTGCCAGCACGCGACAGGCTGATATGGAAAAACTGTTTTTT. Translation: CASTRQADMEKLFF.

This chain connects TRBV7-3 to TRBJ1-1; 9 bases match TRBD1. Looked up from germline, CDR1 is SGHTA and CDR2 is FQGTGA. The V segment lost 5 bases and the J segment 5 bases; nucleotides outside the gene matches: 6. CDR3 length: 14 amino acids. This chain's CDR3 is CASSVDRGGTEAFF. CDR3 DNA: TGTGCCAGCAGCGTCGACAGGGGGGGGACTGAAGCTTTCTTT.

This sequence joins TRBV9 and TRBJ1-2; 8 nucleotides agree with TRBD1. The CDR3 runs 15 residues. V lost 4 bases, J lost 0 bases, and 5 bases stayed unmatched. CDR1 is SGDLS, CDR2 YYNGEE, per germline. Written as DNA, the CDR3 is TGTGCCAGCAGCACCCGGACAGGGACTAACTATGGCTACACCTTC. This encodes CASSTRTGTNYGYTF.

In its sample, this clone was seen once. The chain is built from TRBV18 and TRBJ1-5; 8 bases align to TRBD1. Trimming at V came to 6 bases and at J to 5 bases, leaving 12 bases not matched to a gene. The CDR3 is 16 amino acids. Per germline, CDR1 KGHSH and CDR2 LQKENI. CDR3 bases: TGTGCCAGCTCCCCAGGGACAGGAGGAGGAGATCAGCCCCAGCATTTT. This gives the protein CASSPGTGGGDQPQHF.

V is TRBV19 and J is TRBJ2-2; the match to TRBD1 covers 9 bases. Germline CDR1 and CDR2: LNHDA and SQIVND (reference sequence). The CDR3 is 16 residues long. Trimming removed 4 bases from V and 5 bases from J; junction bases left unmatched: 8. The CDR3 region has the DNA TGTGCCAGTAGTACGGGACAGGGTATCGGGACCGGGGAGCTGTTTTTT. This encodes CASSTGQGIGTGELFF.

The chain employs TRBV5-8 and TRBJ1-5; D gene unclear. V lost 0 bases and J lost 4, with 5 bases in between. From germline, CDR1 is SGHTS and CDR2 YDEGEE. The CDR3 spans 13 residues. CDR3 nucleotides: TGTGCCAGCAGCTTGGTATTGAATCAGCCCCAGCATTTT. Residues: CASSLVLNQPQHF.

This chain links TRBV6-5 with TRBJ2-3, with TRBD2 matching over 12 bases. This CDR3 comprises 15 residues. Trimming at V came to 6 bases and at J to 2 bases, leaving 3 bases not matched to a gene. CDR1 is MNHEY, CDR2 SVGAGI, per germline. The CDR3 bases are TGTGCCAGCAGGAGACTAGCGGGAGACACAGATACGCAGTATTTT. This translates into CASRRLAGDTDTQYF.

The CDR3 coding sequence is TGTGCCAGCAGCCAATGGACAGGGAGAAGCAATCAGCCCCAGCATTTT. Protein product: CASSQWTGRSNQPQHF. The chain combines TRBV5-6 with TRBJ1-5, with 8 bases aligning to TRBD1. V lost 4 bases, J lost 1 base, and 7 bases stayed unmatched. CDR1 SGHDT and CDR2 YYEEEE come from the germline V gene. This CDR3 region has 16 residues. The full variable domain, rest sourced from reference TRBV5-6 and TRBJ1-5, is DAGVTQSPTHLIKTRGQQVTLRCSPKSGHDTVSWYQQALGQGPQFIFQYYEEEERQRGNFPDRFSGHQFPNYSSELNVNALLLGDSALYLCASSQWTGRSNQPQHFGDGTRLSIL.

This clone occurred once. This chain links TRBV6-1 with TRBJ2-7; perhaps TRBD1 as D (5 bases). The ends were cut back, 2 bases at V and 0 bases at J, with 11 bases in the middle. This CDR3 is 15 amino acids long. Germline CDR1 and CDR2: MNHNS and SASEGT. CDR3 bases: TGTGCCAGCAGTGAACCGACAGACAGCTCCTACGAGCAGTACTTC. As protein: CASSEPTDSSYEQYF.

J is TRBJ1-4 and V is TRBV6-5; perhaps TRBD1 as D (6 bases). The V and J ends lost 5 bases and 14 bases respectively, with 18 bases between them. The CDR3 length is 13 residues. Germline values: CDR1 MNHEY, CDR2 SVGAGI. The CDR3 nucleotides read TGTGCCAGCAGTCAGGGGACGGTCCAGGGGCTGTTTTTT. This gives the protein CASSQGTVQGLFF.

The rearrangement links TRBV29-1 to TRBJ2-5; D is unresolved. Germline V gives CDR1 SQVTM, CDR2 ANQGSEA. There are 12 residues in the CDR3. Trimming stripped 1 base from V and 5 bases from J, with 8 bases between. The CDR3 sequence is CSVEGVSETQYF. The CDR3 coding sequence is TGCAGCGTTGAAGGAGTTTCCGAGACCCAGTACTTC.